These 6 T cell receptor beta chains share one sample of origin, sequenced in a study of cytotoxic CD8 clonotypes in ibrutinib-treated CLL (dated by TCRdb to about 2021). The library was obtained by the immunoSEQ multiplex PCR assay. Drawn from immuneACCESS, this table holds only the in-frame rearrangements with V and J called that TCRdb kept. Clones are partly lost; checked studies trace under half to an unresolved V gene and leave the rest unexplained. For this sample there are about 200,000 clones; around 72% appear just once. Of the sample, around 15% is held by the ten largest clones. Explained via the paper, the time point label denotes: around 25 months on ibrutinib. This material consisted of PBMCs, taken after 24 months of ibrutinib treatment. These receptors all come from a human donor with chronic lymphocytic leukemia.

This chain uses TRBV2 with TRBJ2-6; no definite D call. V was cut by 9 bases and J by 0 bases, with 15 bases left in between. The CDR3 loop spans 16 amino acids. CDR1 and CDR2 (germline): SNHLY, FYNNEI. The DNA of the CDR3 is TGTGCCAGAATCACTCCAGGCAGCTCTGGGGCCAACGTCCTGACTTTC. It yields the protein CARITPGSSGANVLTF.

The gene calls are TRBV4-1 and TRBJ1-4; D not certain. Germline V CDR1 and CDR2: MGHRA, YSYEKL. CDR3 size: 13 residues. Between the trimmed V and J ends, which lost 5 bases and 11 bases, there was a span of 15 bases. The CDR3 DNA follows: TGCGCCAGCAGCTTGGCCCTTCATGGGAAACTGTTTTTT. It encodes CASSLALHGKLFF.

The CDR3 DNA sequence: TGTGCCAGCTCACCCGTTCGGACAGGGGGCGCTTCCTATGGCTACACCTTC. Translation: CASSPVRTGGASYGYTF. The chain combines TRBV18 with TRBJ1-2; 11 bases fit TRBD1. Germline CDR1 and CDR2: KGHSH and LQKENI. Losses at the gene ends were 3 bases for V and 4 bases for J; bases not matched to a gene: 10. This CDR3 has 17 amino acids.

This clone was seen once. V usage is TRBV15 and J usage is TRBJ2-2; perhaps D is TRBD1 or TRBD2 (5 bases each). The V gene lost 4 bases and the J gene lost 1 base, with 7 bases spanning the gap. CDR1 LNHNV and CDR2 YYDKDF come from the germline V gene (reference sequence). This CDR3 region has 14 residues. The CDR3 DNA reads TGTGCCACCAGCACGGGACGGAACACCGGGGAGCTGTTTTTT. Its protein product is CATSTGRNTGELFF. Full variable domain (missing parts from reference TRBV15 and TRBJ2-2): DAMVIQNPRYQVTQFGKPVTLSCSQTLNHNVMYWYQQKSSQAPKLLFHYYDKDFNNEADTPDNFQSRRPNTSFCFLDIRSPGLGDTAMYLCATSTGRNTGELFFGEGSRLTVL.

The chain carries TRBV7-8 and TRBJ1-1; no definite D call. This CDR3 has 14 residues. CDR1 and CDR2 from the germline V gene are SGHVS and FQNEAQ. Between the trimmed V and J ends, which lost 1 base and 2 bases, there was a span of 8 bases. In nucleotides, the CDR3 is TGTGCCAGCAGCTTAGGTGGGCCTAACACTGAAGCTTTCTTT. Translation: CASSLGGPNTEAFF.

This clone was recorded only once. The chain recombines TRBV27 with TRBJ2-7, with a possible D match to TRBD2 (6 bases). Germline loops: CDR1 MNHEY, CDR2 SMNVEV (reference sequence). V lost 2 bases and J lost 2, with 16 bases in between. The length of the CDR3 is 16 residues. The CDR3 sequence is CASSLTSGQRAYEQYF. The CDR3 DNA is TGTGCCAGCAGTTTAACAAGCGGGCAGCGGGCCTACGAGCAGTACTTC.